This TCR beta chain was retrieved from a study of T cells in Graves' hyperthyroidism and ophthalmopathy. Germline CDR1 reads DFQATT; CDR2 reads SNEGSKA (reference sequence). The CDR3 contains 17 residues. V trimming: 1 base; J trimming: 0 bases; junction bases outside the gene matches: 12. This clonotype has only a few counts. Amplification targeted TCR beta CDR3 regions from RNA transcripts. First-round RT-PCR with HTBI primers amplified the TCR CDR3 region. Via MiXCR, TCRdb re-called the multiplex PCR reads, giving one row per CDR3 protein. Of 40,000 to 55,000 distinct CDR3 sequences listed, over 45% were seen once; the top ten hold roughly 32%.

V and J are TRBV20-1 and TRBJ2-7; 7 positions agree with TRBD2. The clonotype originates from a woman aged 45-65 years with Graves' hyperthyroidism. The specimen was peripheral blood or thyroid tissue (not recorded which). CDR3 region: CSARALLTSESSYEQYF. The CDR3 DNA reads as TGCAGTGCTAGAGCCCTTCTTACTAGCGAAAGCTCCTACGAGCAGTACTTC.